Each of the 30 T cell receptor beta chains below was sequenced from the same sample in a study of T cells in localized non-small cell lung cancer (dated by TCRdb to 2019 to 2021). The method was the immunoSEQ multiplex PCR assay. Not all clones reach the TCRdb copy of this immuneACCESS table, which keeps in-frame sequences only. Checked studies attribute under half of the gap to unresolved V genes and leave the rest unexplained. The sample includes over 3,000 clones, with roughly 29% observed a single time. The leading ten clones occupy roughly 22% of the sample. The sequencing here drew on lung tumor tissue, taken before any cancer treatment. These receptors were collected from a male donor aged 60 or over with stage III lung adenocarcinoma.

Only a few counts were recorded for this clone. The rearrangement joins TRBV6-8 to TRBJ2-7, with D tentatively TRBD2 (7 bases). Germline CDR1 MNHGY, CDR2 SAAAGT. The CDR3 has 15 amino acids. Trimming took off 6 bases at V and 5 bases at J, with 20 bases between the two ends. CDR3 DNA sequence: TGTGCCAGCAGCCTCGGGGGGCGGGGGATCAACGAGCAGTACTTC. It specifies CASSLGGRGINEQYF.

Judged by abundance, this clone is medium-sized. V and J are TRBV11-3 and TRBJ2-5; 7 bases align to TRBD1. Trimming at V came to 5 bases and at J to 3 bases, leaving 9 bases not matched to a gene. The CDR3 contains 15 residues. Looked up from germline, CDR1 is SGHNT and CDR2 is YENEEA. This chain's CDR3 is CASSQLKGAKETQYF. CDR3 DNA sequence: TGTGCCAGCAGCCAATTAAAGGGGGCGAAAGAGACCCAGTACTTC. Filled out from reference TRBV11-3 and TRBJ2-5, the complete variable domain reads EAGVVQSPRYKIIEKKQPVAFWCNPISGHNTLYWYLQNLGQGPELLIRYENEEAVDDSQLPKDRFSAERLKGVDSTLKIQPAELGDSAVYLCASSQLKGAKETQYFGPGTRLLVL.

V and J are TRBV11-3 and TRBJ1-1, with D perhaps TRBD1 (6 bases). Germline lookup yields CDR1 SGHNT and CDR2 YENEEA. This CDR3 has 15 amino acids. The germline V and J ends were trimmed by 1 base and 3 bases, with 12 bases remaining between them. The CDR3 bases are TGTGCCAGCAGCTTAGTACAGGACAGCTACACTGAAGCTTTCTTT. Amino acid sequence: CASSLVQDSYTEAFF.

The chain carries TRBV9 and TRBJ1-5; no firm D call. Germline V CDR1 and CDR2: SGDLS, YYNGEE. This CDR3 is 14 amino acids long. V was trimmed by 5 bases and J by 5 bases, leaving 14 bases between them. Here the CDR3 reads CASSASSGDQPQHF. CDR3 DNA: TGTGCCAGCAGTGCATCTTCCGGAGATCAGCCCCAGCATTTT.

This clone has a handful of counts. The chain links TRBV1 to TRBJ2-3; TRBD2 is taken as the D call from the table, unchecked against the DNA. TRBV1 is a recognized pseudogene. CDR3 size: 16 residues. CDR3 DNA: TGCGCCAGCAGCCAAGCGGCGGGGGGCTCCGCAGATACGCAGTATTTT. As protein: CASSQAAGGSADTQYF.

This clone was observed a few times. V is TRBV19 and J is TRBJ1-6; no clear D. This CDR3 is built from 16 residues. CDR1 LNHDA and CDR2 SQIVND come from the germline V gene (reference sequence). Trimming left V 2 bases short and J 7 bases short, with 15 bases between. Here the CDR3 DNA reads TGTGCCAGTAGTATATCTCTGACACCAGCGAATTCACCCCTCCACTTT. Its protein is CASSISLTPANSPLHF.

The CDR3: CSVDGGPGDTQYF. The CDR3 DNA reads as TGCAGCGTTGACGGGGGGCCGGGAGATACGCAGTATTTT. The J gene is TRBJ2-3, the V gene TRBV29-1; weak D call: TRBD2 (7 bases). Germline CDR1 and CDR2: SQVTM and ANQGSEA. The CDR3 length is 13 residues. The V and J ends lost 3 bases and 5 bases respectively, with 12 bases between them.

This chain links TRBV5-1 with TRBJ2-7, with D perhaps matching TRBD1 or TRBD2 (5 bases each). The CDR3 is 16 amino acids. Germline lookup yields CDR1 SGHRS and CDR2 YFSETQ. Trimming removed 4 bases from V and 2 bases from J, with 19 bases in between. The CDR3 reads CASSLEYGTFTYEQYF. The CDR3 DNA reads TGCGCCAGCAGCCTTGAGTACGGGACCTTTACCTACGAGCAGTACTTC.

This clone has more than one count but fewer than ten. The CDR3 DNA reads TGTGCCAGCAGCTTATTTGCCGCTAGCACAGATACGCAGTATTTT. Amino acids: CASSLFAASTDTQYF. The V gene is TRBV7-5, the J gene TRBJ2-3. TRBV7-5 represents a pseudogene. This CDR3 is built from 15 residues.

The V and J genes are TRBV19 and TRBJ2-5, with TRBD2 matching 14 bases. Germline assignment: CDR1 LNHDA and CDR2 SQIVND (reference sequence). J gave up 1 base and V 5 bases, and 3 bases lay outside the gene matches. The CDR3 is 16 amino acids. Here the CDR3 DNA reads TGTGCCAGTAGTCTGGGACTAGCGGGGGCCCAAGAGACCCAGTACTTC. It translates to CASSLGLAGAQETQYF.

Sample share makes this clone medium-sized (0.01 to 0.1%). V gene TRBV18 combines with J gene TRBJ1-2; D unresolved. V lost 2 bases, J lost 4 bases, and 11 bases lay in between. CDR3 length: 14 residues. Germline CDR1 is KGHSH and CDR2 is LQKENI. CDR3 DNA sequence: TGTGCCAGCTCACCAGCGAGAAGCCCCTATGGCTACACCTTC. Translation gives CASSPARSPYGYTF.

The chain is built from TRBV11-3 and TRBJ2-7, with a weak D call TRBD2 (6 bases). The CDR3 is made up of 15 amino acids. V lost 3 bases, J lost 11 bases, and 23 bases lay in between. Germline V gene sequence: CDR1 SGHNT, CDR2 YENEEA. CDR3 sequence reads: CASSLSGASVPLEYF. CDR3 coding DNA: TGTGCCAGCAGCTTGAGTGGGGCTAGCGTCCCCCTGGAGTACTTC. Looking up the rest from reference TRBV11-3 and TRBJ2-7 gives the full variable domain: EAGVVQSPRYKIIEKKQPVAFWCNPISGHNTLYWYLQNLGQGPELLIRYENEEAVDDSQLPKDRFSAERLKGVDSTLKIQPAELGDSAVYLCASSLSGASVPLEYFGPGTRLTVT.

This clone was observed a handful of times. The chain employs TRBV12-5 and TRBJ1-1; D remains unclear. Trimming removed 5 bases from V and 7 bases from J, with 17 bases in between. The germline V gene encodes CDR1 LGHNT and CDR2 FRNRAP. CDR3 length equals 14 residues. The CDR3, as DNA: TGTGCTAGTGGTCTTCAGTGGACCCGACATGAAGCTTTCTTT. Encoded protein: CASGLQWTRHEAFF.

This clone was counted between two and nine times. This chain joins TRBV9 and TRBJ1-2; D is perhaps TRBD1 (5 bases). Germline V gives CDR1 SGDLS, CDR2 YYNGEE. The CDR3 is made up of 14 amino acids. The V end lost 1 base, the J end lost 1 base, and 8 bases lay between the germline ends. The CDR3 here is CASSVQGVNYGYTF. CDR3 in DNA: TGTGCCAGCAGCGTACAGGGCGTTAACTATGGCTACACCTTC.

This chain connects TRBV12-5 to TRBJ2-7; a weak D match, TRBD1 (6 bases). CDR3 length: 16 residues. The V and J ends lost 0 bases and 3 bases respectively, with 15 bases between them. Germline V CDR1 and CDR2: LGHNT, FRNRAP. As DNA, the CDR3 is TGTGCTAGTGGTTTGGTACAAGGGGGACCTGACTACGAGCAGTACTTC. It specifies CASGLVQGGPDYEQYF.

This clone was found a few times. The CDR3 end falls 3 residues outside the read, so it is completed with the germline J gene. This rearrangement joins TRBV6-8 to TRBJ2-3; tentative D call: TRBD2 (6 bases). This CDR3 contains 17 residues. Germline loops: CDR1 MNHGY, CDR2 SAAAGT. V lost 0 bases and J lost 2, with 15 bases in between. CDR3 sequence: CASSYSGRGPTTDTQYF. Incomplete CDR3 DNA: TGTGCCAGCAGTTACTCAGGGCGGGGCCCAACCACAGATACG.

This chain joins TRBV6-8 and TRBJ1-1; D uncertain. CDR3 length equals 17 residues. Per germline, CDR1 MNHGY and CDR2 SAAAGT. V was trimmed by 5 bases and J by 2 bases, leaving 21 bases between them. As DNA, the CDR3 is TGTGCCAGCAGTGAGAGGCCGGCGATTCAACAAAACACTGAAGCTTTCTTT. Translated, it gives CASSERPAIQQNTEAFF.

There are a few counts of this clone. The rearrangement joins TRBV2 to TRBJ2-3, with 14 bases identical to TRBD2. Germline V gene data show CDR1 as SNHLY and CDR2 as FYNNEI. The CDR3 runs 20 residues. Trimming cost V 6 bases and J 2 bases; bases outside gene matches: 16. CDR3 residues: CASSVQPRTSGGTVTDTQYF. DNA for the CDR3: TGTGCCAGCAGCGTCCAACCCCGGACTAGCGGGGGGACGGTCACAGATACGCAGTATTTT.

This clone was detected a few times. The chain combines TRBV11-3 with TRBJ1-5; D gene unclear. V lost 1 base and J 3 bases, leaving 7 bases between the germline ends. Germline values: CDR1 SGHNT, CDR2 YENEEA. The CDR3 totals 14 residues. Here the CDR3 DNA reads TGTGCCAGCAGCTTAGGGGGTTTCAATCAGCCCCAGCATTTT. Translation gives CASSLGGFNQPQHF.

This rearrangement joins TRBV29-1 to TRBJ2-3; perhaps TRBD1 as D (5 bases). Germline CDR1 is SQVTM and CDR2 is ANQGSEA. The V end was cut by 3 bases, the J end by 0 bases, with 13 bases between. The CDR3 sequence is 15 residues long. The CDR3 spells CSVELGRTSTDTQYF. In DNA, the CDR3 is TGCAGCGTTGAGTTAGGACGGACAAGCACAGATACGCAGTATTTT.

CDR3 nucleotide sequence: TGTGCCAGCAGTTACGGGGGGGCCTCAGCTGGTGAGCAGTTCTTC. This translates into CASSYGGASAGEQFF. This chain joins TRBV6-8 and TRBJ2-1; tentative D call: TRBD2 (7 bases). The V end lost 2 bases, the J end lost 9 bases, and 17 bases lay between the germline ends. Germline V gene lookup returns CDR1 MNHGY and CDR2 SAAAGT. This CDR3 spans 15 amino acids.

The V call is TRBV12-5, the J call TRBJ1-2; TRBD1 aligns across 7 bases. The V and J ends lost 0 bases and 4 bases, in that order; junction bases with no gene match: 2. CDR3 length: 14 amino acids. CDR1 is LGHNT and CDR2 is FRNRAP in the germline V gene. In nucleotides, the CDR3 is TGTGCTAGTGGTTTGGTACAGGGGCCCTATGGCTACACCTTC. This gives the protein CASGLVQGPYGYTF.

This chain joins TRBV6-8 and TRBJ2-7; 10 nucleotides agree with TRBD1. Germline V lookup: CDR1 MNHGY, CDR2 SAAAGT. The CDR3 is 15 amino acids. The junction had 14 bases not matched to a gene; V was cut back by 6 bases and J by 9 bases. CDR3 loop: CASRLNRDRGGWQYF. As DNA, the CDR3 is TGTGCCAGCAGATTAAACCGGGACAGGGGTGGTTGGCAGTACTTC.

This clone has a handful of counts. This chain connects TRBV11-3 to TRBJ1-2, with 10 bases identical to TRBD1. V trimming: 4 bases; J trimming: 8 bases; junction bases outside the gene matches: 7. Per the germline V gene, CDR1 is SGHNT and CDR2 is YENEEA. This CDR3 is 14 amino acids long. CDR3 sequence reads: CASSWAGTGEGYTF. The DNA of the CDR3 is TGTGCCAGCAGCTGGGCCGGGACAGGGGAAGGCTACACCTTC.

The chain uses TRBV6-8 and TRBJ2-7, with D unresolved. CDR3 length: 15 amino acids. The V end lost 3 bases, the J end lost 0 bases, and 12 bases lay between the germline ends. Germline values: CDR1 MNHGY, CDR2 SAAAGT. The CDR3: CASSYFGRSSYEQYF. DNA of the CDR3: TGTGCCAGCAGTTATTTTGGACGGAGCTCCTACGAGCAGTACTTC.

This clone ranks as medium-sized (0.01 to 0.1%). This chain links TRBV4-1 with TRBJ2-1, with D possibly being TRBD2 (6 bases). Trimming shortened V by 1 base and J by 7 bases, and 11 bases separated the two germline ends. In germline, CDR1 is MGHRA, CDR2 YSYEKL. This CDR3 spans 14 amino acids. The CDR3 loop reads CASSQAIGGNEQFF. In DNA form, the CDR3 reads TGCGCCAGCAGCCAAGCGATCGGAGGGAATGAGCAGTTCTTC.

The chain couples TRBV30 to TRBJ2-7; 7 positions match TRBD1. The CDR3 runs to 12 residues. The V and J ends lost 3 bases and 6 bases, in that order; junction bases with no gene match: 5. Germline V gives CDR1 GTSNPN, CDR2 SVGIG (reference sequence). The CDR3 loop is CAWSTGAGEQYF. CDR3 coding DNA: TGTGCCTGGAGCACAGGGGCGGGCGAGCAGTACTTC. The full variable domain, with the rest looked up from reference TRBV30 and TRBJ2-7, is SQTIHQWPATLVQPVGSPLSLECTVEGTSNPNLYWYRQAAGRGLQLLFYSVGIGQISSEVPQNLSASRPQDRQFILSSKKLLLSDSGFYLCAWSTGAGEQYFGPGTRLTVT.

A single count supports this clone. The rearrangement joins TRBV12-1 to TRBJ1-1; the table's D call, TRBD1, was not checked against the DNA. TRBV12-1 counts as a pseudogene. The CDR3 consists of 22 residues. This chain's CDR3 is CASSSSRASGTRVAPMNTEAFF. The CDR3 DNA is TGTGCCAGCAGCTCCTCGAGGGCGTCGGGGACAAGGGTTGCTCCGATGAACACTGAAGCTTTCTTT.

V is TRBV11-3 and J is TRBJ2-7, with TRBD1 matching 7 bases. This CDR3 contains 14 residues. Trimming removed 2 bases from V and 8 bases from J; junction bases left unmatched: 9. Germline lookup yields CDR1 SGHNT and CDR2 YENEEA. CDR3 DNA: TGTGCCAGCAGCTTATCATCCCAACAGGGGAAGCAGTACTTC. Translated, it gives CASSLSSQQGKQYF.

V and J are TRBV12-1 and TRBJ2-2; the table calls TRBD2, which could not be checked here. TRBV12-1 is recorded as a pseudogene. The CDR3 runs to 20 residues. CDR3 nucleotide sequence: TGTGCCAGCAGCCCAGCTAGGCAACCGCCAGTACTAGCGGGGGCCGGGGAGCTGTTTTTT. Residues: CASSPARQPPVLAGAGELFF.